The present T cell receptor (beta chain) was sequenced within a study of PD-1 blockade in classical Hodgkin lymphoma. All patients relapsed after autologous stem cell transplantation, and brentuximab vedotin exposure varied. Sequencing was performed with immunoSEQ multiplex PCR; in TCRdb, only in-frame clones are kept and a portion is missing. This table has fewer than 50,000 clones, about 88% appearing once. Germline CDR1 is MNHNS and CDR2 is SASEGT. CDR3 length: 15 amino acids. V gave up 6 bases and J gave up 0 bases; unmatched junction bases: 8. This clonotype was obtained from a human donor with classical Hodgkin lymphoma. Source: peripheral blood mononuclear cells (PBMCs), taken before the second cycle of nivolumab. The rearrangement uses TRBV6-1 and TRBJ2-7, with 7 bases identical to TRBD2. For the CDR3, the DNA is TGTGCCAGCAGCATTGGACTAGATCGCTCCTACGAGCAGTACTTC. It encodes CASSIGLDRSYEQYF.